This section outlines one T cell receptor beta chain sequence together with its context. Its specificity is unknown. CDR1 is SNHLY and CDR2 is FYNNEI in the germline V gene. The V and J ends lost 6 bases and 2 bases respectively, with 10 bases between them. The length of the CDR3 is 13 residues. The data were taken from a study of graft-versus-host responses after intestinal transplantation. Study-wide context: Each transplant was multivisceral, liver-intestinal, or isolated intestinal. Anti-thymocyte globulin was used for induction in all recipients, who then took tacrolimus and steroids for about 3 years.

Libraries were prepared by immunoSEQ multiplex PCR; TCRdb keeps only in-frame clonotypes and omits some of them. The table shows about 110,000 clones, with 87% occurring only once. Study-wide results and caveats: Some patients had graft-donor T cell macrochimerism. In their allografts, the ratios of graft-versus-host to host-versus-graft T cell clones were high. Declines in HvG clones occurring early post-transplant were associated with peak circulating GvH clone levels.

The TCR originated in a human donor who was the organ donor for an intestinal transplant. The source was unstimulated CD4+ T cells sorted from spleen or lymph node cells, collected before transplant. The rearrangement joins TRBV2 to TRBJ1-1, with D possibly TRBD1 on 5 matching bases. CDR3 region: CASRPRVNTEAFF. The CDR3 nucleotides read TGTGCCAGCAGACCCAGGGTAAACACTGAAGCTTTCTTT.